This TCR beta chain emerged from a study of radiation and T cells in renal cell carcinoma. The time point: blood 4 weeks post-SBRT, at nephrectomy. Treatment here: 15 Gy SBRT to primary tumor, nephrectomy 4 weeks later. The CDR3 consists of 14 residues. Germline CDR1 is WSHSY and CDR2 is SAAADI. Trimming removed 4 bases at V and 4 bases at J, with 13 bases between. Method: immunoSEQ multiplex PCR; TCRdb's copy keeps in-frame clones and lacks some. Of approximately 150,000 clones in the sample, 75% to 90% were seen once. Sequencing was performed on blood, taken from a patient whose treatment included radiotherapy and nephrectomy. The sequence was obtained from a woman between 50 and 59 years old with renal cell carcinoma. The chain uses TRBV10-2 and TRBJ1-1; D call uncertain. CDR3 DNA: TGCGCCAGCAGTGCGGCAACCGAGGGCACTGAAGCTTTCTTT. Its translation: CASSAATEGTEAFF.